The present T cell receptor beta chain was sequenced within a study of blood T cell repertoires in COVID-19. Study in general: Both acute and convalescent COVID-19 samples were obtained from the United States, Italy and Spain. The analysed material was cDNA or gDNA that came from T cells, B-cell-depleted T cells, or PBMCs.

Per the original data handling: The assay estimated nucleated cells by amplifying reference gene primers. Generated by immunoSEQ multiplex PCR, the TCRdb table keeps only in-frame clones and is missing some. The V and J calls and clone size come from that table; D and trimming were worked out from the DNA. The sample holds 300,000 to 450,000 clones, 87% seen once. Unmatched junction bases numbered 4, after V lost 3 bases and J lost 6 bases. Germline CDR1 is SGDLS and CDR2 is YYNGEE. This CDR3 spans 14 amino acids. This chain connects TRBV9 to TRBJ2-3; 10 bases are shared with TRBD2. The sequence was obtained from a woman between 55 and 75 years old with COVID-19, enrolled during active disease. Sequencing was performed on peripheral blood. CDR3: CASSATSGVDTQYF. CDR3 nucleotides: TGTGCCAGCAGCGCCACTAGCGGGGTGGATACGCAGTATTTT.